A selection of T cell receptor beta chains follows, all from one sample in a study of T cell repertoires in cytomegalovirus infection. TCRdb reprocessed the reads with MiXCR, giving one entry per CDR3 protein. The top ten hold roughly a tenth of the sample, which has approximately 490,000 distinct CDR3 sequences, approximately 11% seen once. Sequencing was done on a sample of PBMCs. Every receptor here comes from a human donor in good health (CMV status not recorded). Some clones in this sample may be carry-over from other donors' samples. CDR3s include the opening cysteine and the closing phenylalanine or tryptophan. The D gene is left open where the match is weak. Not every row has a clone size; where given, it reads once, few, many or a size class.

>TRBV19|NA|TRBJ1-2|few
CASTSWAADNYGYTF
TGTGCCAGTACCTCCTGGGCGGCTGATAACTATGGCTACACCTTC
>TRBV7-6|NA|TRBJ2-5|many
CASSLYAGETQYF
TGTGCCAGCAGCTTATATGCGGGAGAGACCCAGTACTTC
>TRBV18|NA|TRBJ1-6|few
CASSPGTDLSPLHF
TGTGCCAGCTCACCCGGAACAGACCTTTCACCCCTCCACTTT
>TRBV12-3/TRBV12-4|TRBD1|TRBJ2-7|many
CASSLGRGPSYEQYF
TGTGCCAGCAGTTTGGGCAGGGGGCCATCCTACGAGCAGTACTTC
>TRBV6-6|NA|TRBJ2-1|NA
CASSYGRGSSYNEQFF
TGTGCCAGCAGTTACGGTCGGGGGAGCTCCTACAATGAGCAGTTCTTC
>TRBV7-3|TRBD1|TRBJ2-3|once
CASSRGTGHYTDTQYF
TGTGCCAGCAGCCGAGGGACAGGCCATTACACAGATACGCAGTATTTT
>TRBV2|NA|TRBJ1-5|few
CASSATFYSNQPQHF
TGTGCCAGCAGCGCGACATTCTATAGCAATCAGCCCCAGCATTTT
>TRBV5-6|NA|TRBJ2-2|NA
CASSWIQEGRTGELFF
TGTGCCAGCAGCTGGATTCAGGAAGGGCGCACCGGGGAGCTGTTTTTT
>TRBV12-3/TRBV12-4|NA|TRBJ2-2|many
CASSFPWGRTGELFF
TGTGCCAGCAGTTTCCCGTGGGGCAGGACCGGGGAGCTGTTTTTT
>TRBV14|TRBD1|TRBJ1-4|once
CASSRNRGIREKLFF
TGTGCCAGCAGCCGGAACAGGGGTATCCGTGAAAAACTGTTTTTT
>TRBV24-1|TRBD2|TRBJ2-1|many
CATRGGRGPQAGNEQFF
TGTGCCACTAGAGGCGGGAGGGGGCCCCAGGCAGGCAATGAGCAGTTCTTC
>TRBV7-8|TRBD2|TRBJ2-1|many
CASSRRDYQSEQFF
TGTGCCAGCAGTCGGCGGGACTACCAGTCTGAGCAGTTCTTC
>TRBV7-6|TRBD1|TRBJ2-1|many
CASSLVAGTDLFF
TGTGCCAGCAGCTTAGTTGCCGGGACAGACCTGTTCTTC
>TRBV7-2|TRBD2|TRBJ2-7|many
CASSQGGQTYEQYF
TGTGCCAGCAGCCAGGGAGGGCAAACCTACGAGCAGTACTTC
>TRBV5-1|TRBD1|TRBJ1-1|NA
CASSWTGDTEAFF
TGCGCCAGCAGCTGGACAGGGGACACTGAAGCTTTCTTT
>TRBV6-6|NA|TRBJ1-5|few
CASSYRAGGQPQHF
TGTGCCAGCAGTTACAGGGCAGGTGGACAGCCCCAGCATTTT
>TRBV20-1|TRBD2|TRBJ2-1|many
CSATRGAGEQFF
TGCAGTGCTACCCGGGGAGCGGGAGAGCAGTTCTTC
>TRBV29-1|NA|TRBJ1-2|few
CSVEAGSNYGYTF
TGCAGCGTTGAGGCAGGGAGTAACTATGGCTACACCTTC
>TRBV3-1|NA|TRBJ1-5|few
CASSQGTADQPQHF
TGTGCCAGCAGCCAAGGGACCGCGGATCAGCCCCAGCATTTT
>TRBV6-5|NA|TRBJ2-7|NA
CASRTLTEQYF
TGTGCCAGCAGGACATTGACAGAGCAGTACTTC
>TRBV7-8|TRBD1|TRBJ2-2|many
CASASGQGNTGELFF
TGTGCCAGCGCCTCGGGACAGGGGAACACCGGGGAGCTGTTTTTT
>TRBV7-9|TRBD1|TRBJ1-2|few
CASSRGQGDYGYTF
TGTGCCAGCAGCCGAGGACAGGGGGACTATGGCTACACCTTC
>TRBV11-3|NA|TRBJ2-1|many
CASSRRASREQFF
TGTGCCAGCAGCCGAAGGGCTAGCCGGGAGCAGTTCTTC
>TRBV12-3/TRBV12-4|NA|TRBJ2-5|few
CASRLPPAETQYF
TGTGCCAGCCGACTCCCACCAGCGGAGACCCAGTACTTC
>TRBV12-3/TRBV12-4|NA|TRBJ2-7|NA
CASSLQPYEQYF
TGTGCCAGCAGCCTACAACCCTACGAGCAGTACTTC
>TRBV28|TRBD1|TRBJ1-2|many
CASSTRTGSGSYGYTF
TGTGCCAGCAGTACCAGGACAGGGAGCGGTAGCTATGGCTACACCTTC
>TRBV7-6|NA|TRBJ2-1|many
CASSLGRGRGAEQFF
TGTGCCAGCAGCTTAGGAAGAGGGAGGGGGGCTGAGCAGTTCTTC
>TRBV2|NA|TRBJ1-2|many
CASSEPRENYGYTF
TGTGCCAGCAGTGAACCCAGGGAGAACTATGGCTACACCTTC
>TRBV6-5|TRBD1|TRBJ1-2|NA
CASRPDRFSPIYGYTF
TGTGCCAGCAGGCCGGACAGGTTCTCTCCTATCTATGGCTACACCTTC
>TRBV6-1|NA|TRBJ2-1|few
CASSTGPPSEQFF
TGTGCCAGCAGTACGGGACCCCCGAGTGAGCAGTTCTTC
>TRBV12-3/TRBV12-4|NA|TRBJ1-5|many
CASSATGQNLNQPQHF
TGTGCCAGCAGTGCTACCGGGCAAAACTTAAATCAGCCCCAGCATTTT
>TRBV28|NA|TRBJ1-5|NA
CASSLWERGRLNQPQHF
TGTGCCAGCAGTTTATGGGAGAGGGGCCGACTAAATCAGCCCCAGCATTTT
>TRBV7-2|TRBD1|TRBJ2-2|many
CASSTGQDPTGELFF
TGTGCCAGCAGCACCGGACAGGACCCCACCGGGGAGCTGTTTTTT
>TRBV27|TRBD1|TRBJ1-2|many
CASSLTGAYGYTF
TGTGCCAGCAGCCTGACAGGGGCCTATGGCTACACCTTC
>TRBV9|TRBD1|TRBJ1-3|NA
CASSAMTGGVNGNTIYF
TGTGCCAGCAGCGCAATGACAGGGGGCGTGAATGGAAACACCATATATTTT
>TRBV12-3/TRBV12-4|NA|TRBJ2-1|many
CASSSSPGTQFF
TGTGCCAGCAGTTCGAGTCCCGGGACTCAGTTCTTC
>TRBV28|NA|TRBJ1-3|few
CASTRGGSGNTIYF
TGTGCCAGCACCCGAGGGGGGTCTGGAAACACCATATATTTT
>TRBV7-9|TRBD1|TRBJ1-2|many
CASSHPGQVYYGYTF
TGTGCCAGCAGCCACCCGGGACAGGTATACTATGGCTACACCTTC
>TRBV5-4|NA|TRBJ2-7|NA
CASSLAPSGSGVSYEQCF
TGTGCCAGCAGCTTGGCACCCTCGGGGAGCGGAGTTAGTTACGAGCAGTGCTTC
>TRBV19|TRBD1|TRBJ2-5|few
CASSTTGGRETQYF
TGTGCCAGTAGTACCACAGGGGGCCGAGAGACCCAGTACTTC
>TRBV7-9|TRBD1|TRBJ1-6|many
CASSNTGTGGLFNSPLHF
TGTGCCAGCAGCAACACCGGGACAGGGGGACTCTTTAATTCACCCCTCCACTTT
>TRBV6-5|NA|TRBJ2-1|many
CASSYSGPPNEQFF
TGTGCCAGCAGTTACTCGGGACCGCCTAATGAGCAGTTCTTC
>TRBV3-1|TRBD2|TRBJ2-2|NA
CASSQASGVAGELFF
TGTGCCAGCAGCCAAGCTAGCGGGGTCGCCGGGGAGCTGTTTTTT
>TRBV6-6|TRBD1|TRBJ1-1|many
CASTPSRDRGGHTEAFF
TGTGCCAGCACTCCCTCCCGGGACAGGGGGGGGCATACTGAAGCTTTCTTT
>TRBV7-2|NA|TRBJ2-7|many
CASRPGQNSYEQYF
TGTGCCAGCAGGCCCGGACAGAATTCCTACGAGCAGTACTTC